At least ten counts were recorded for the clone carrying this TCR beta chain. The data were taken from a study of T cells in Graves' hyperthyroidism and ophthalmopathy. Patients between 18 and 65 years old had hyperthyroidism, newly diagnosed and lasting under 2 months. With V trimmed by 4 bases and J by 1 base, 6 bases remained unmatched. Germline loops: CDR1 SGHRS, CDR2 YFSETQ. CDR3 size: 15 residues. TCR beta CDR3 regions were amplified from RNA. First-round RT-PCR with HTBI primers amplified the TCR CDR3 region. TCRdb processed the multiplex PCR reads anew with MiXCR; each CDR3 protein has one entry. The table includes about 200,000 distinct CDR3 sequences, roughly a sixth detected once.

This TCR came from a woman aged 45-60 years with Graves' hyperthyroidism. The chain links TRBV5-1 to TRBJ1-1, with 8 bases fitting TRBD1. Sequenced: blood. CDR3 coding DNA: TGCGCCAGCAGCATGCAGGGGGCGGGGAACACTGAAGCTTTCTTT. It encodes CASSMQGAGNTEAFF.